The 12 T cell receptor beta chains listed next were all sequenced from one sample in a study of shared clonotypes between healthy human individuals (dated by TCRdb to 2018 to 2021). Library preparation used the immunoSEQ multiplex PCR assay. As stored in TCRdb, this immuneACCESS dataset retains in-frame rearrangements with V and J assigned. A fraction of the clones does not appear; measured against another copy, unresolved V genes explain less than half of the discrepancy, and the remainder lacks a known reason. The sample includes roughly 1,600,000 clones, with just under 99% observed a single time. Jointly, the top ten make up 0.36% of the sample. The specimen sequenced was naive CD4+ T cells sorted from blood. The sample's cell subset or site label, decoded: CD45RA+ positively selected. The source is a man aged 25-45 years in good health.

The V and J genes are TRBV2 and TRBJ2-2, with 10 nucleotides matching TRBD2. V lost 8 bases and J lost 3; bases outside the gene matches: 3. The CDR3 has 14 amino acids. Looked up from germline, CDR1 is SNHLY and CDR2 is FYNNEI. For the CDR3, the DNA is TGTGCCAGCCTGCTAGCGGGGGACACCGGGGAGCTGTTTTTT. This codes for CASLLAGDTGELFF.

V is TRBV28 and J is TRBJ1-1; no clear D. V dropped 6 bases and J dropped 0 bases, with 11 bases sitting between them. The CDR3 covers 14 residues. Per germline, CDR1 MDHEN and CDR2 SYDVKM. This chain's CDR3 is CASSRGRMNTEAFF. For the CDR3, the DNA is TGTGCCAGCAGCCGAGGAAGGATGAACACTGAAGCTTTCTTT.

A single count supports this clone. The chain combines TRBV18 with TRBJ1-5; the match to TRBD1 covers 11 bases. CDR3 length: 17 amino acids. V dropped 3 bases and J dropped 0; count of bases not matched to a gene: 4. Germline loops: CDR1 KGHSH, CDR2 LQKENI. CDR3 region: CASSPGTGGLSNQPQHF. DNA of the CDR3: TGTGCCAGCTCACCGGGGACAGGGGGGCTTAGCAATCAGCCCCAGCATTTT.

V usage is TRBV7-8 and J usage is TRBJ1-5; 9 bases fit TRBD1. The CDR3 consists of 17 residues. Per germline, CDR1 SGHVS and CDR2 FQNEAQ. V shed 4 bases and J 5 bases; nucleotides not matched to a gene: 12. The CDR3 loop is CASSSGPGTGFDQPQHF. The CDR3 DNA reads as TGTGCCAGCAGCTCAGGTCCCGGGACAGGGTTTGATCAGCCCCAGCATTTT. Full variable domain (rest looked up from reference TRBV7-8 and TRBJ1-5): GAGVSQSPRYKVAKRGQDVALRCDPISGHVSLFWYQQALGQGPEFLTYFQNEAQLDKSGLPSDRFFAERPEGSVSTLKIQRTQQEDSAVYLCASSSGPGTGFDQPQHFGDGTRLSIL.

Here the CDR3 reads CASSQEGYGGRGLSEQYF. The CDR3 nucleotides read TGCGCCAGCAGCCAAGAGGGATATGGGGGCCGAGGATTAAGCGAGCAGTACTTC. This rearrangement joins TRBV4-3 to TRBJ2-7; a possible D gene is TRBD1 (6 bases). The V gene lost 0 bases and the J gene lost 6 bases, with 24 bases spanning the gap. The CDR3 has 18 amino acids. In germline, CDR1 is LGHNA, CDR2 YSLEER.

The rearrangement links TRBV10-2 to TRBJ2-1; 7 nucleotides align to TRBD1. V was pared by 4 bases and J by 0 bases, with 6 bases of the junction left unmatched. The CDR3 contains 16 residues. Germline V gives CDR1 WSHSY, CDR2 SAAADI. Here the CDR3 DNA reads TGCGCCAGCAGTGCGGCGAAGGGGGCCTCCTACAATGAGCAGTTCTTC. This encodes CASSAAKGASYNEQFF.

This rearrangement joins TRBV5-1 to TRBJ2-3; D possibly uses TRBD1 or TRBD2 (5 bases each). The CDR3 loop spans 15 amino acids. Trimming cost V 3 bases and J 4 bases, with 15 bases left between them. Germline CDR1 is SGHRS and CDR2 is YFSETQ. The CDR3 here is CASSSGPLTPDTQYF. Here the CDR3 DNA reads TGCGCCAGCAGCTCGGGACCCCTCACCCCAGATACGCAGTATTTT.

The chain couples TRBV10-3 to TRBJ2-7; 11 nucleotides line up with TRBD2. Germline V gene lookup returns CDR1 ENHRY and CDR2 SYGVKD. The CDR3 covers 16 residues. V gave up 3 bases and J gave up 5 bases; unmatched junction bases: 9. In DNA form, the CDR3 reads TGTGCCATCAGTGATCATGTAGCGGGAGGGCCCGACGAGCAGTACTTC. Residues: CAISDHVAGGPDEQYF.

CDR3 sequence: CSGWDRTYEQYF. DNA for the CDR3: TGCAGCGGGTGGGACAGAACGTACGAGCAGTACTTC. V usage is TRBV29-1 and J usage is TRBJ2-7; 7 bases map to TRBD1. This CDR3 has 12 amino acids. V shed 7 bases, J shed 4 bases, and the junction held 7 bases outside the gene matches. CDR1 and CDR2 (germline): SQVTM, ANQGSEA.

This clone was seen just once. The V and J genes are TRBV7-9 and TRBJ1-5; unclear D gene. The CDR3 covers 16 residues. Looked up from germline, CDR1 is SEHNR and CDR2 is FQNEAQ (reference sequence). V lost 2 bases to trimming and J lost 9 bases, with 20 bases between them. This CDR3 is CASSLFGLGQSSPQHF. CDR3 sequence (DNA): TGTGCCAGCAGCTTATTCGGTTTAGGGCAGTCATCGCCCCAGCATTTT.

The table lists this clone with a count of one. The V call is TRBV5-4, the J call TRBJ2-2; maybe TRBD2 (5 bases). Trimming stripped 0 bases from V and 4 bases from J, with 13 bases between. CDR3 size: 16 residues. From germline, CDR1 is SGHNT and CDR2 YYREEE (reference sequence). The CDR3 sequence is CASSLAPAEGTGELFF. CDR3 in DNA: TGTGCCAGCAGCTTGGCCCCGGCCGAGGGCACCGGGGAGCTGTTTTTT.

The chain recombines TRBV2 with TRBJ2-7; no clear D. This CDR3 comprises 11 residues. The germline gives CDR1 SNHLY, CDR2 FYNNEI. With 3 bases removed from V and 6 bases from J, the gap between germline ends came to 6 bases. CDR3 in amino acids: CASSEVAEQYF. For the CDR3, the DNA is TGTGCCAGCAGTGAGGTGGCCGAGCAGTACTTC.